Shown below are 7 T cell receptor beta chains from a single sample sequenced in a study of blood T cell repertoires in COVID-19 (dated by TCRdb to about 2020). Library preparation was by the immunoSEQ multiplex PCR assay. This is the immuneACCESS table as TCRdb keeps it, with only in-frame sequences that have V and J called. A part of the clones is gone; compared with another copy, unresolved V genes explain less than half, and the rest is unexplained. The sample includes roughly 670,000 clones, with over 80% observed a single time. The top ten hold around 0.3% of the sample. Sequenced material: peripheral blood. The receptors derive from a woman aged 18-29 years with acute or convalescent COVID-19.

The chain is built from TRBV2 and TRBJ1-2, with 8 nucleotides matching TRBD1. This CDR3 contains 14 residues. In germline, CDR1 is SNHLY, CDR2 FYNNEI. After removal of 8 bases from V and 3 bases from J, the junction contained 8 bases not matched to a gene. The CDR3 region is CASGGQGLYYGYTF. In DNA, the CDR3 is TGTGCCAGCGGTGGACAGGGTCTATACTATGGCTACACCTTC. The entire variable domain, with the rest obtained from reference TRBV2 and TRBJ1-2, is as follows: EPEVTQTPSHQVTQMGQEVILRCVPISNHLYFYWYRQILGQKVEFLVSFYNNEISEKSEIFDDQFSVERPDGSNFTLKIRSTKLEDSAMYFCASGGQGLYYGYTFGSGTRLTVV.

The genes are TRBV12-5 and TRBJ1-1; possible D gene TRBD1, 5 bases. The CDR3 length is 13 residues. Looked up from germline, CDR1 is LGHNT and CDR2 is FRNRAP. Trimming pared 2 bases from V and 4 bases from J, leaving 8 bases between. The DNA of the CDR3 is TGTGCTAGTGGTTTGCCGGGGGGCACTGAAGCTTTCTTT. It codes for CASGLPGGTEAFF.

The table lists this clone with a few counts. The chain couples TRBV11-2 to TRBJ1-3; 7 bases are shared with TRBD1. This CDR3 spans 17 amino acids. Losses at the gene ends were 2 bases for V and 7 bases for J; bases not matched to a gene: 14. Germline assignment: CDR1 SGHAT and CDR2 FQNNGV. Here the CDR3 DNA reads TGTGCCAGCAGCTTATATCCGATACGGGACAGTGGCAACACCATATATTTT. This codes for CASSLYPIRDSGNTIYF.

A remark on this clone: The sample carries other DNA sequences with the same CDR3. The chain's CDR3 is CASSLGTGGYEQYF. The CDR3 DNA reads TGCGCCAGCAGCTTAGGGACAGGGGGATACGAGCAGTACTTC. The gene calls are TRBV5-1 and TRBJ2-7, with 11 nucleotides matching TRBD1. V was pared by 2 bases and J by 4 bases, with 2 bases of the junction left unmatched. The CDR3 runs to 14 residues. CDR1 is SGHRS, CDR2 YFSETQ, per germline. The full variable domain, its missing parts supplied by reference TRBV5-1 and TRBJ2-7, is KAGVTQTPRYLIKTRGQQVTLSCSPISGHRSVSWYQQTPGQGLQFLFEYFSETQRNKGNFPGRFSGRQFSNSRSEMNVSTLELGDSALYLCASSLGTGGYEQYFGPGTRLTVT.

Remarks on this clone: This sample also contains other DNA sequences that code for the same CDR3. The genes are TRBV5-1 and TRBJ1-1; tentative D call: TRBD1 (6 bases). Germline V gives CDR1 SGHRS, CDR2 YFSETQ. This CDR3 is built from 14 residues. Deletions cut 2 bases from V and 4 bases from J, with 12 bases between. In nucleotides, the CDR3 is TGCGCCAGCAGCTTCAGGGGACCGGGCACTGAAGCTTTCTTT. This gives the protein CASSFRGPGTEAFF.

This clone was seen a single time. The CDR3 loop is CASSYSLSGTGPNSPLHF. The CDR3, as DNA: TGTGCCAGCAGTTACAGTCTTTCCGGGACAGGGCCTAATTCACCCCTCCACTTT. V usage is TRBV6-2 or TRBV6-3 and J usage is TRBJ1-6; 9 nucleotides line up with TRBD1. CDR1 and CDR2 from the germline V gene are MNHEY and SVGEGT. This CDR3 has 18 amino acids. With V trimmed by 2 bases and J by 6 bases, 11 bases remained unmatched.

V gene TRBV7-9 combines with J gene TRBJ1-2, with a weak D call TRBD1 (5 bases). CDR3 length: 16 residues. Germline V gene lookup returns CDR1 SEHNR and CDR2 FQNEAQ (reference sequence). V was trimmed by 1 base and J by 6 bases, leaving 18 bases between them. In DNA, the CDR3 is TGTGCCAGCAGCTTAGATTTTGAAACAGGCAAGAATGGCTACACCTTC. Translated: CASSLDFETGKNGYTF.